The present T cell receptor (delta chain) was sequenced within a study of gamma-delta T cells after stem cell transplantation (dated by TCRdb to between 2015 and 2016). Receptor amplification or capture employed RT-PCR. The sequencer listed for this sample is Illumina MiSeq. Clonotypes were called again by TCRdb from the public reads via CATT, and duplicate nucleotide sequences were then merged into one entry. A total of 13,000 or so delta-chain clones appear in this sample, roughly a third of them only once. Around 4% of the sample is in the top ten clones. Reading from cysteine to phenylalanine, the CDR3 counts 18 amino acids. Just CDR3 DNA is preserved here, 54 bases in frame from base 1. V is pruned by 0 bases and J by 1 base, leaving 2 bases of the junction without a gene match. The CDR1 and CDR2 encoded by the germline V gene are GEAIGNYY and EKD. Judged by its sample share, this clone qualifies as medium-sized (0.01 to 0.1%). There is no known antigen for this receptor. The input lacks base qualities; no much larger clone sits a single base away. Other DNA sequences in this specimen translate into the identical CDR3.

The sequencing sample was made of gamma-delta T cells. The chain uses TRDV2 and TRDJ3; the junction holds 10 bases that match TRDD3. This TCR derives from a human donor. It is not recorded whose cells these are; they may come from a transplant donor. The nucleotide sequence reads TGTGCCTGTGACACCGTACTGGGGGATTCCTGGGACACCCGACAGATGTTTTTC. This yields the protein CACDTVLGDSWDTRQMFF.